The present entry profiles one T cell receptor beta chain with its context. As yet, its antigen is unknown. Germline values: CDR1 SGHDT, CDR2 YYEEEE. Trimming cost V 0 bases and J 10 bases, with 22 bases left between them. This CDR3 region has 17 residues. This entry comes from a study of shared clonotypes between healthy human individuals. Study-level background: Three plates were used per donor for CD4 naive, three for CD4 memory, two for CD8 naive and one for CD8 memory.

The assay was immunoSEQ multiplex PCR, and TCRdb's table has in-frame clones only and misses some. Of roughly 110,000 clones listed, about 63% are singletons. General observations from the study: Naive CD4 clonotypes were shared across a few donors at roughly 5.3%.

The V and J genes are TRBV5-6 and TRBJ1-4; D ambiguous. The sample was memory CD8+ T cells sorted from blood. The sample's subset: CD45RO+ cells pooled with CCR7-negative TemRA cells. The receptor's source is a woman in her twenties or thirties in good health. CDR3 sequence reads: CASSLGRSVVPRGKLFF. CDR3 DNA sequence: TGTGCCAGCAGCTTGGGACGTTCGGTGGTTCCCCGGGGAAAACTGTTTTTT.